Below are 21 T cell receptor beta chains sequenced from a single sample in a study of post-analysis software for immune sequencing data. Overall study findings and caveats: There were five or six TRBV segments more frequent in patients than controls, and TRBV5-6, TRBV5-1 and TRBV20-1 were among them.

Every TCR beta cDNA library bore unique molecular identifiers. TCRdb re-called the PCR reads through MiXCR, storing one row per CDR3 protein. The sample holds hundreds of thousands of distinct CDR3 sequences; under 55% are singletons and the top ten take about 12%. These receptors' antigens are unknown. The source material was blood. All receptors derive from a girl under 18 with multiple sclerosis.

The CDR3 DNA sequence: TGTGCCAGCAGTTACTCGGAGGGGTCGGAGACCCAGTACTTC. Protein sequence: CASSYSEGSETQYF. This chain joins TRBV6-6 and TRBJ2-5, with D perhaps TRBD2 (6 bases). Deletions cut 0 bases from V and 5 bases from J, with 10 bases between. This CDR3 has 14 amino acids. In germline, CDR1 is MNHNY, CDR2 SVGAGI (reference sequence).

This clonotype was counted only a few times. The J gene is TRBJ2-3, the V gene TRBV7-6; a weak D match, TRBD2 (5 bases). The CDR3 consists of 16 residues. Trimming cost V 2 bases and J 0 bases, with 12 bases left between them. Germline CDR1 and CDR2: SGHVS and FNYEAQ. CDR3 nucleotide sequence: TGTGCCAGCAGCTTATGGAGCGGAAGAAGCACAGATACGCAGTATTTT. Its protein is CASSLWSGRSTDTQYF.

The gene calls are TRBV28 and TRBJ2-3, with D perhaps being TRBD1 or TRBD2 (5 bases each). The germline V gene encodes CDR1 MDHEN and CDR2 SYDVKM. V was pared by 11 bases and J by 0 bases, with 15 bases between. The CDR3 spans 14 residues. The CDR3 nucleotides are TGTGCCGGGAGACAGTCCTCTAGCACAGATACGCAGTATTTT. It yields the protein CAGRQSSSTDTQYF.

The chain links TRBV20-1 to TRBJ1-1; possibly TRBD1 for D (6 bases). This CDR3 comprises 13 residues. With 3 bases removed from V and 1 base from J, the gap between germline ends came to 9 bases. The germline V gene has CDR1 DFQATT and CDR2 SNEGSKA (reference sequence). The CDR3 bases are TGCAGTGCTAGGGGACACTGGAACACTGAAGCTTTCTTT. It encodes CSARGHWNTEAFF.

This sequence joins TRBV18 and TRBJ1-2, with unresolved D. With 6 bases removed from V and 4 bases from J, the gap between germline ends came to 15 bases. The CDR3 consists of 14 residues. CDR1 is KGHSH, CDR2 LQKENI, per germline. The CDR3 reads CASSLSREPYGYTF. The CDR3 DNA follows: TGTGCCAGCTCTCTCAGCCGGGAGCCCTATGGCTACACCTTC.

This clonotype has just a few counts. The rearrangement links TRBV30 to TRBJ2-1; D is ambiguous. Trimming left V 1 base short and J 13 bases short, with 14 bases between. The CDR3 has 12 residues. From germline, CDR1 is GTSNPN and CDR2 SVGIG (reference sequence). In nucleotides, the CDR3 is TGTGCCTGGAGTGACCCAGGTGGCCCCCAGTTCTTC. Translation: CAWSDPGGPQFF.

Only a few counts were recorded for this clonotype. The chain is built from TRBV7-2 and TRBJ2-1, with unresolved D. The V and J ends lost 5 bases and 8 bases respectively, with 16 bases between them. This CDR3 is 14 amino acids long. CDR1 SGHTA and CDR2 FQGNSA come from the germline V gene. The CDR3 DNA reads as TGTGCCAGCAGCCTTCAATCGGATGGGGATGAGCAGTTCTTC. Its translation is CASSLQSDGDEQFF.

CDR3 DNA: TGTGCCATCAGTGATCCGCCGGGACAAGGGAAATCGAGCTCCTACAATGAGCAGTTCTTC. Protein product: CAISDPPGQGKSSSYNEQFF. This chain connects TRBV10-3 to TRBJ2-1; possibly TRBD1 for D (6 bases). The CDR3 has 20 residues. Between the trimmed V and J ends, which lost 3 bases and 0 bases, there was a span of 24 bases. CDR1 ENHRY and CDR2 SYGVKD come from the germline V gene.

The chain employs TRBV5-1 and TRBJ2-5; TRBD2 matches 8 bases. V trimming: 1 base; J trimming: 1 base; junction bases outside the gene matches: 6. Germline values: CDR1 SGHRS, CDR2 YFSETQ. This CDR3 has 16 residues. CDR3: CASSLTTSGPQETQYF. CDR3 DNA: TGCGCCAGCAGCTTGACAACTAGCGGACCCCAAGAGACCCAGTACTTC.

The chain employs TRBV29-1 and TRBJ2-7; 9 nucleotides line up with TRBD1. Germline loops: CDR1 SQVTM, CDR2 ANQGSEA. Trimming at V came to 1 base and at J to 3 bases, leaving 4 bases not matched to a gene. This CDR3 has 14 amino acids. The CDR3 bases are TGCAGCGTTGAAGGATGGGACAGGGACTACGAGCAGTACTTC. Amino acid sequence: CSVEGWDRDYEQYF.

This clonotype was recorded once. A junction end diverges from the germline sequence, so it may reflect a read error. This rearrangement joins TRBV12-3 or TRBV12-4 to TRBJ2-7, with a weak D call TRBD2 (6 bases). This CDR3 comprises 15 residues. CDR3 in amino acids: CASSLGSGASYEQCF. In DNA form, the CDR3 reads TGTGCCAGCAGTTTAGGTAGCGGAGCCTCCTACGAGCAGTGCTTC.

In its sample, this clonotype was seen a few times. The J gene is TRBJ1-2, the V gene TRBV7-3, with TRBD1 identical over 8 bases. The germline gives CDR1 SGHTA, CDR2 FQGTGA. The CDR3 is made up of 14 amino acids. With 2 bases clipped from V and 4 bases from J, the junction kept 3 bases outside the gene matches. The CDR3 DNA reads as TGTGCCAGCAGCTTACATGGACAGGGCTATGGCTACACCTTC. Encoded protein: CASSLHGQGYGYTF.

This clonotype was counted many times. CDR3 sequence reads: CAIKGRDYNEQFF. The DNA for the CDR3 is TGTGCCATCAAGGGTCGGGACTACAATGAGCAGTTCTTC. This chain links TRBV10-3 with TRBJ2-1; a possible D gene is TRBD2 (5 bases). This CDR3 spans 13 amino acids. The germline V gene has CDR1 ENHRY and CDR2 SYGVKD. Trimming pared 7 bases from V and 3 bases from J, leaving 10 bases between.

The V and J genes are TRBV7-9 and TRBJ2-5; D gene unclear. Germline V CDR1 and CDR2: SEHNR, FQNEAQ (reference sequence). Trimming cost V 8 bases and J 5 bases, with 6 bases left between them. The CDR3 runs to 10 residues. CDR3 sequence (DNA): TGTGCCAGCGCCGGGGAGACCCAGTACTTC. It encodes CASAGETQYF.

This sequence joins TRBV12-3 or TRBV12-4 and TRBJ2-4; D not certain. The DNA end favors TRBJ2-7, so the J call may be wrong. This CDR3 region has 13 residues. CDR3 sequence reads: CASRSGIPYEQYF. CDR3 in DNA: TGTGCCAGCAGATCAGGAATACCCTACGAGCAGTACTTC.

The gene calls are TRBV6-5 and TRBJ2-2; TRBD1 is a possible D gene (7 bases). CDR1 and CDR2 (germline): MNHEY, SVGAGI. Trimming shortened V by 5 bases and J by 9 bases, and 13 bases separated the two germline ends. The CDR3 has 13 residues. CDR3 sequence reads: CASSPGGRWELFF. The DNA of the CDR3 is TGTGCCAGCAGTCCAGGGGGGCGGTGGGAGCTGTTTTTT.

This chain uses TRBV28 with TRBJ2-1; D perhaps matches TRBD1 (5 bases). CDR3 size: 15 residues. V dropped 6 bases and J dropped 0 bases, with 12 bases sitting between them. Germline V gene sequence: CDR1 MDHEN, CDR2 SYDVKM. CDR3 amino acids: CASSLRQSSYNEQFF. The CDR3 DNA reads TGTGCCAGCAGCCTTCGACAGAGCTCCTACAATGAGCAGTTCTTC.

This clonotype came up a few times. This chain joins TRBV6-1 and TRBJ2-5; perhaps D is TRBD1 or TRBD2 (6 bases each). The J call may be wrong; the DNA end is better matched by TRBJ2-7. Looked up from germline, CDR1 is MNHNS and CDR2 is SASEGT. The CDR3 length is 15 residues. The CDR3 here is CASSEGLEGAYEQYF. The CDR3 DNA follows: TGTGCCAGCAGTGAAGGACTGGAGGGGGCCTACGAGCAGTACTTC.

The CDR3: CSVEVSSGRANQFF. The CDR3 coding sequence is TGCAGCGTTGAAGTTTCTAGCGGGAGAGCTAATCAGTTCTTC. V usage is TRBV29-1 and J usage is TRBJ2-1; 10 bases match TRBD2. V shed 1 base and J 13 bases; nucleotides not matched to a gene: 10. Per germline, CDR1 SQVTM and CDR2 ANQGSEA. The CDR3 runs to 14 residues.

This rearrangement joins TRBV6-2 or TRBV6-3 to TRBJ2-7, with 7 bases matching TRBD2. The junction had 3 bases not matched to a gene; V was cut back by 7 bases and J by 0 bases. The CDR3 is 13 residues long. The V gene's germline CDR1 is MNHEY and CDR2 SVGEGT. The CDR3 spells CASTSGGSYEQYF. CDR3 DNA sequence: TGTGCCAGCACCTCGGGGGGCTCCTACGAGCAGTACTTC.

As concerns this clonotype: A junction end diverges from the germline sequence, so it may reflect a read error. The gene calls are TRBV7-2 and TRBJ1-4, with unresolved D. The CDR3 covers 14 residues. Germline-derived CDR1 and CDR2 are SGHTA and FQGNSA. CDR3 nucleotide sequence: TGTGCCAGCAGCTTCGAAATCCCCGATGAAAAACGGTTTTTT. Residues: CASSFEIPDEKRFF.